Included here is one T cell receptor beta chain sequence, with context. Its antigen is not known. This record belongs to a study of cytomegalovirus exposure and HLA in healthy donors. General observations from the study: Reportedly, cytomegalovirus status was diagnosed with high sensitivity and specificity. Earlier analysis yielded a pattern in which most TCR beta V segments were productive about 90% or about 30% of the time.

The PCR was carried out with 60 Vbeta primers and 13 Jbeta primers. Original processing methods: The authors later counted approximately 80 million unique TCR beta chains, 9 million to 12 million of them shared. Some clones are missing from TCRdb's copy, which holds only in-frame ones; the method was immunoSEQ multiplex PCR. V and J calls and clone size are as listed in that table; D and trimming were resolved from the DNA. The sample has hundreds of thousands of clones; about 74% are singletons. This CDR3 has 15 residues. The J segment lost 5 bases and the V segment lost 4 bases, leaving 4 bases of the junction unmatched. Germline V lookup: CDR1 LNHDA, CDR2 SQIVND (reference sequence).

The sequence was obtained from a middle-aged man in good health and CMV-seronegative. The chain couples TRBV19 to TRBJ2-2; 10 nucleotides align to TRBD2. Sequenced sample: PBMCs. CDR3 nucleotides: TGTGCCAGTAGTAGGGCTAGCGGGAGTACCGGGGAGCTGTTTTTT. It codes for CASSRASGSTGELFF.